The 26 T cell receptor beta chains given below trace back to one sample, sequenced in a study. TRBV12-4/TRBJ1-2 clonotypes were amplified with adaptor-ligated barcode primers. A single record per CDR3 protein comes from TCRdb applying MiXCR to the multiplex PCR reads. The sample has 1,200 to 1,500 distinct CDR3 sequences, roughly a fifth seen once. The sample consisted of naive CD4+ T cells sorted from blood. Subset described: naive CD4+ T cells, CD4+CD45RA+CD25-. These receptors were collected from a female donor with breast cancer.

This clonotype is medium-sized (0.01 to 0.1%) within its sample. This rearrangement joins TRBV12-3 or TRBV12-4 to TRBJ1-2, with TRBD1 matching over 7 bases. V lost 7 bases to trimming and J lost 6 bases; unmatched junction nucleotides: 8. CDR3 size: 13 residues. This chain's CDR3 is CASTMTGPNGYTF. In DNA form, the CDR3 reads TGTGCCAGCACCATGACAGGGCCCAATGGCTACACCTTC.

The chain joins TRBV12-3 or TRBV12-4 to TRBJ1-2; 10 positions agree with TRBD1. The CDR3 covers 15 residues. V shed 6 bases, J shed 5 bases, and the junction held 9 bases outside the gene matches. The chain's CDR3 is CASSLLPGQGYGYTF. In DNA form, the CDR3 reads TGTGCCAGCAGCCTACTCCCGGGACAGGGGTATGGCTACACCTTC.

This clonotype was seen only a few times. The chain employs TRBV12-3 or TRBV12-4 and TRBJ1-2, with 10 bases lining up with TRBD1. Unmatched junction bases numbered 7, after V lost 7 bases and J lost 8 bases. The CDR3 has 13 amino acids. CDR3 DNA sequence: TGTGCCAGCAATCCGGGACAGGGGACAGGCTACACCTTC. This encodes CASNPGQGTGYTF.

The CDR3, as DNA: TGTGCCAGCAACAACAGGGGCCATGGCTACACCTTC. Translated: CASNNRGHGYTF. The rearrangement uses TRBV12-3 or TRBV12-4 and TRBJ1-2; 7 positions agree with TRBD1. V lost 7 bases and J lost 6; bases outside the gene matches: 5. CDR3 size: 12 residues.

By frequency in the sample, this clonotype is medium-sized. The V gene is TRBV12-3 or TRBV12-4, the J gene TRBJ1-2; D is unclear. This CDR3 spans 15 amino acids. V was trimmed by 2 bases and J by 8 bases, leaving 18 bases between them. CDR3 loop: CASSLSEVGVRGYTF. The CDR3 coding sequence is TGTGCCAGCAGTTTAAGTGAGGTGGGAGTCCGAGGCTACACCTTC.

This clonotype is labeled as medium-sized. The gene calls are TRBV12-3 or TRBV12-4 and TRBJ1-2, with D perhaps matching TRBD1 (6 bases). Between the trimmed V and J ends, which lost 6 bases and 8 bases, there was a span of 19 bases. The CDR3 has 14 amino acids. The CDR3 nucleotides are TGTGCCAGCAGGCAACAGGGCCGAGAGTTCGGCTACACCTTC. Its translation: CASRQQGREFGYTF.

Sample share makes this clonotype medium-sized (0.01 to 0.1%). The V and J genes are TRBV12-3 or TRBV12-4 and TRBJ1-2; possibly TRBD1 for D (5 bases). The CDR3 runs to 11 residues. Trimming took off 5 bases at V and 8 bases at J, with 9 bases between the two ends. The CDR3 coding sequence is TGTGCCAGCAGTACAGGAACCGGCTACACCTTC. This encodes CASSTGTGYTF.

By proportion, this clonotype is medium-sized. The chain uses TRBV12-3 or TRBV12-4 and TRBJ1-2; tentative D call: TRBD1 (6 bases). The CDR3 is made up of 12 amino acids. The V gene lost 3 bases and the J gene lost 8 bases, with 10 bases spanning the gap. The CDR3 spells CASSFGQYGYTF. CDR3 DNA sequence: TGTGCCAGCAGTTTCGGACAGTACGGCTACACCTTC.

By share, this clonotype counts as medium-sized. The genes are TRBV12-5 and TRBJ1-2, with D possibly matching TRBD1 (6 bases). V dropped 6 bases and J dropped 2 bases, with 10 bases sitting between them. This CDR3 is built from 13 residues. Germline CDR1 LGHNT, CDR2 FRNRAP. The CDR3 is CASGRGNNYGYTF. In nucleotides, the CDR3 is TGTGCTAGTGGCAGGGGAAACAACTATGGCTACACCTTC.

By share of the sample, this clonotype is medium-sized. One end of the junction does not line up with germline, which may come from a read error. DNA for the CDR3: TGTGCCAGCAGTTTAGACAATTATGGTTACACCTTC. Translated: CASSLDNYGYTF. V gene TRBV12-3 or TRBV12-4 combines with J gene TRBJ1-2; D is uncertain. The CDR3 loop spans 12 amino acids.

The chain joins TRBV12-3 or TRBV12-4 to TRBJ1-2; 10 bases match TRBD1. The CDR3 totals 14 residues. V was pared by 5 bases and J by 5 bases, with 5 bases of the junction left unmatched. The CDR3 nucleotides read TGTGCCAGCAGTGCGGGGACAGGGGAGTATGGCTACACCTTC. Translated, it gives CASSAGTGEYGYTF.

This clonotype is large in the sample. CDR3 in DNA: TGTGCCAGCAGTTCGACATCTAACTATGGCTACACCTTC. Translating it yields CASSSTSNYGYTF. The chain uses TRBV12-3 or TRBV12-4 and TRBJ1-2; no reliable D call. V gave up 4 bases and J gave up 0 bases, with 6 bases separating them. The CDR3 contains 13 residues.

CDR3 in amino acids: CASSSRTERKGGYTF. Written as DNA, the CDR3 is TGTGCCAGCAGTTCGCGGACAGAGAGAAAGGGTGGCTACACCTTC. The chain employs TRBV12-3 or TRBV12-4 and TRBJ1-2, with a tentative D call TRBD1 (6 bases). This CDR3 region has 15 residues. Trimming took off 4 bases at V and 7 bases at J, with 19 bases between the two ends.

The table lists this clonotype with a few counts. The chain recombines TRBV12-3 or TRBV12-4 with TRBJ1-2; 9 nucleotides line up with TRBD1. The CDR3 is made up of 13 amino acids. The V and J ends lost 6 bases and 8 bases, in that order; junction bases with no gene match: 7. The CDR3 DNA sequence: TGTGCCAGCAGCCCGGGACAGGGCAAAGGCTACACCTTC. This translates into CASSPGQGKGYTF.

In this sample, this clonotype is medium-sized. The rearrangement uses TRBV12-3 or TRBV12-4 and TRBJ1-2, with D hard to call. The CDR3 is made up of 14 amino acids. Trimming cost V 0 bases and J 7 bases, with 12 bases left between them. DNA of the CDR3: TGTGCCAGCAGTTTAGCGCTCTGGGATTCTGGCTACACCTTC. Its protein is CASSLALWDSGYTF.

This clonotype is medium-sized (0.01 to 0.1%). The rearrangement joins TRBV12-3 or TRBV12-4 to TRBJ1-2; 7 bases map to TRBD1. The CDR3 sequence is 14 residues long. V shed 4 bases and J 8 bases; nucleotides not matched to a gene: 10. The CDR3 spells CASSYIDRVAGYTF. Here the CDR3 DNA reads TGTGCCAGCAGTTATATCGACAGGGTTGCGGGCTACACCTTC.

V gene TRBV12-3 or TRBV12-4 combines with J gene TRBJ1-2; TRBD1 might be the D (5 bases). V was pared by 4 bases and J by 5 bases, with 11 bases between. The CDR3 is made up of 13 amino acids. CDR3 residues: CASSSQGGYGYTF. The CDR3 DNA reads as TGTGCCAGCAGTTCGCAGGGAGGGTATGGCTACACCTTC.

The chain couples TRBV12-3 or TRBV12-4 to TRBJ1-2; 7 nucleotides align to TRBD1. The CDR3 spans 12 residues. With 10 bases clipped from V and 5 bases from J, the junction kept 7 bases outside the gene matches. This chain's CDR3 is CATATGEYGYTF. The CDR3 DNA is TGTGCCACCGCAACAGGGGAGTATGGCTACACCTTC.

Judged by abundance, this clonotype is medium-sized. The V and J genes are TRBV12-3 or TRBV12-4 and TRBJ1-2, with D possibly matching TRBD1 (5 bases). The CDR3 extends over 13 amino acids. The V gene lost 3 bases and the J gene lost 3 bases, with 8 bases spanning the gap. The CDR3 DNA is TGTGCCAGCAGTTTTGACAGCGACTATGGCTACACCTTC. This translates into CASSFDSDYGYTF.

The V and J genes are TRBV12-3 or TRBV12-4 and TRBJ1-2, with TRBD1 matching over 10 bases. The V gene end was trimmed by 6 bases and the J gene end by 6 bases; junction bases not matched to a gene: 13. The CDR3 is made up of 16 amino acids. CDR3 amino acids: CASSQRPGTGVDGYTF. As DNA, the CDR3 is TGTGCCAGCAGCCAGAGGCCCGGGACAGGGGTAGATGGCTACACCTTC.

This chain joins TRBV12-3 or TRBV12-4 and TRBJ1-2, with 9 positions matching TRBD1. CDR3 size: 14 residues. V lost 6 bases, J lost 4 bases, and 6 bases stayed unmatched. CDR3 region: CASRPGTGRYGYTF. DNA for the CDR3: TGTGCCAGCAGACCCGGGACAGGGCGCTATGGCTACACCTTC.

This clonotype qualifies as medium-sized. This chain connects TRBV12-3 or TRBV12-4 to TRBJ1-2, with D possibly being TRBD1 (6 bases). Trimming took 6 bases from V and 4 from J, leaving 12 bases between them. The CDR3 runs to 13 residues. In DNA, the CDR3 is TGTGCCAGCAGAACCGGACAGACCTATGGCTACACCTTC. Translating it yields CASRTGQTYGYTF.

In its sample, this clonotype was seen many times. The chain is built from TRBV12-3 or TRBV12-4 and TRBJ1-2; tentative D call: TRBD1 (5 bases). The CDR3 covers 14 residues. V was trimmed by 2 bases and J by 6 bases, leaving 13 bases between them. For the CDR3, the DNA is TGTGCCAGCAGTTTAAGGAGGGGTTCTGATGGCTACACCTTC. Translating it yields CASSLRRGSDGYTF.

This clonotype was counted many times. The CDR3 DNA sequence: TGTGCCAGCAGCGTCCCGGGACGCCGCGGGTCTGGCTACACCTTC. It yields the protein CASSVPGRRGSGYTF. The chain employs TRBV12-3 or TRBV12-4 and TRBJ1-2, with D maybe TRBD1 (5 bases). V was cut by 6 bases and J by 7 bases, with 21 bases left in between. The CDR3 spans 15 residues.

This clonotype is labeled as medium-sized. The V gene is TRBV12-3 or TRBV12-4, the J gene TRBJ1-2; D perhaps matches TRBD1 (5 bases). V lost 6 bases to trimming and J lost 8 bases, with 19 bases between them. The length of the CDR3 is 14 residues. The CDR3 sequence: CASSPGSGMGGYTF. The CDR3 DNA reads TGTGCCAGCAGCCCCGGCTCAGGGATGGGCGGCTACACCTTC.

By share of the sample, this clonotype is medium-sized. The CDR3 protein is CASSAQGQRYGYTF. The CDR3 DNA reads as TGTGCCAGCAGTGCCCAGGGACAGCGCTATGGCTACACCTTC. V usage is TRBV12-3 or TRBV12-4 and J usage is TRBJ1-2; 7 bases agree with TRBD1. The ends lost 5 bases at V and 4 bases at J; junction bases unmatched: 7. The CDR3 totals 14 residues.